This T cell receptor beta chain was profiled in a study of spatial heterogeneity in lung cancer. Across the study: There were, on average, more than eight raw-read appearances for each unique TCR and UMI combination.

Each TCR cDNA molecule bore a unique molecular identifier. TCRdb re-called the 5' RACE reads through MiXCR, storing one row per CDR3 protein. The data contain about 45,000 distinct CDR3 sequences, 12% to 15% of them seen just once; the ten biggest clones take up approximately 60%. This clonotype was seen at least ten times. Germline-derived CDR1 and CDR2 are SGHTA and FQGNSA. The V gene lost 5 bases and the J gene lost 4 bases, with 17 bases spanning the gap. CDR3 length equals 15 residues. Described time point: sample taken at primary tumor resection. Unsorted samples of tumor, nontumor lung or frozen PBMC had their whole RNA sequenced.

The chain has TRBV7-2 and TRBJ1-2; D is unclear. This sample comprised PBMCs, obtained at surgery. The sequence came from a male donor with early-stage non-small cell lung cancer. The CDR3 coding sequence is TGTGCCAGCAGCCCCCTGGGCCGGGTTGGCTATGGCTACACCTTC. This sequence encodes CASSPLGRVGYGYTF.